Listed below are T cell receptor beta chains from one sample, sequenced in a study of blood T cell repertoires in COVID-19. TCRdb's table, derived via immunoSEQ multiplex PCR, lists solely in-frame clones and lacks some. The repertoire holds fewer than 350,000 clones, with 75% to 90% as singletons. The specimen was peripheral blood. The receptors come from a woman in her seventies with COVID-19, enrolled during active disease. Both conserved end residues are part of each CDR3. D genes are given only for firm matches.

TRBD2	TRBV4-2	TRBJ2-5	CASSQAPRGGLQTQYF	TGTGCCAGCAGCCAAGCTCCGCGGGGGGGCCTACAGACCCAGTACTTC
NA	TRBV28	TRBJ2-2	CASRGPGNTGELFF	TGTGCCAGCAGGGGCCCAGGGAACACCGGGGAGCTGTTTTTT
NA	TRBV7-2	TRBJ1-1	CASSPRTMNTEAFF	TGTGCCAGCAGCCCCCGGACAATGAACACTGAAGCTTTCTTT
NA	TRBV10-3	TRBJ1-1	CAISPGGRNTEAFF	TGTGCCATCAGTCCGGGGGGTAGGAACACTGAAGCTTTCTTT
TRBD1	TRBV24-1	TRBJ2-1	CATSDPGTGYNEQFF	TGTGCCACCAGTGATCCCGGGACAGGCTACAATGAGCAGTTCTTC
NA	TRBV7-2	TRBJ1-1	CASSPTRGMNTEAFF	TGTGCCAGCAGCCCAACACGGGGGATGAACACTGAAGCTTTCTTT
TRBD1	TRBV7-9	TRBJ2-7	CASSSWTGLEQYF	TGTGCCAGCAGCTCCTGGACAGGGCTCGAGCAGTACTTC
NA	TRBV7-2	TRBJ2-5	CASSLDSQETQYF	TGTGCCAGCAGCTTAGACAGCCAAGAGACCCAGTACTTC
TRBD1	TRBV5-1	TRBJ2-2	CASSLGQGATGELFF	TGCGCCAGCAGCCTTGGACAGGGCGCCACCGGGGAGCTGTTTTTT
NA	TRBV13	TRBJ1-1	CASSLALNTEAFF	TGTGCCAGCAGCTTAGCTCTGAACACTGAAGCTTTCTTT
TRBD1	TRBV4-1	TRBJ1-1	CASSQPGTVEAFF	TGCGCCAGCAGCCAACCCGGGACAGTTGAAGCTTTCTTT
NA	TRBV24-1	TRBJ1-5	CATSDPNQPQHF	TGTGCCACCAGTGACCCTAATCAGCCCCAGCATTTT
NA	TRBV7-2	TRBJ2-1	CASSWPPYNEQFF	TGTGCCAGCAGCTGGCCCCCATACAATGAGCAGTTCTTC
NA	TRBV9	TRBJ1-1	CASSVDGNTEAFF	TGTGCCAGCAGCGTAGACGGGAACACTGAAGCTTTCTTT
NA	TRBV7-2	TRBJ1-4	CASSPLVSRTNEKLFF	TGTGCCAGCAGCCCCCTAGTTTCACGAACTAATGAAAAACTGTTTTTT